This record looks at one T cell receptor beta chain sequence and its context. It lacks a known antigen. No clone much larger than this one lies a single base away; base qualities are absent. The CDR3 starts with the cysteine, ends with the phenylalanine, and has 15 residues. The retained sequence is limited to the CDR3, 45 bases, with the frame set at the first base. V is clipped by 2 bases and J by 1 base, and the sequence between their germline boundaries is 9 bases long. CDR1 is given as SGHTA and CDR2 as FQGNSA, both from the germline V gene. TCRbeta CDR3 regions were amplified from genomic DNA using the immunoSEQ Assay, a bias-controlled multiplex PCR. In the original analysis: The number of nucleated cells in each sample was estimated from the amplification of reference gene primers within the assay. To quantify the absolute abundance of each unique TCRbeta CDR3 rearrangement, sequence reads were collapsed and filtered. Productive Simpson clonality was computed per sample as the square root of Simpson's diversity index over productive rearrangements. TCRdb took this table from immuneACCESS and kept in-frame rearrangements with V and J called. Such tables lack part of the clones; where checked against another copy, unresolved V genes explain under half of the gap, and the rest is unexplained. V, J and clone size reflect that table, while D and trimming were determined from the DNA. The sample table contains a few hundred thousand clones; only one count was recorded for approximately 89% of them. The top ten hold 5% to 6% of the sample.

Enrolling through a virtual design, the prospective study's participants ranged in age from roughly 18 to 90 years and lived across about two dozen United States geographic areas. Cohort assignment in the prospective study relied on participant-reported clinical history from a screening survey and a study questionnaire. Recovered participants in ImmuneRACE Cohort 3 were defined by two consecutive negative NP/OP PCR tests, clearance by a healthcare professional, or resolution of symptoms. In the prospective study, whole blood, serum and a nasopharyngeal or oropharyngeal swab were collected from each participant by mobile phlebotomists. Prospective study participants could optionally give additional blood draws and questionnaires over an approximately 2-month period. Prospective study blood samples were shipped either frozen or at room temperature before DNA extraction. The record originates from a study of blood T cell repertoires in COVID-19 (TCRdb year 2020). About the investigation overall: Collaborator samples came from the United States, Italy and Spain and covered acute and convalescent phases of COVID-19. Where available, HLA class I and class II types were taken from metadata supplied by the sample provider and were not determined by assay-based typing. Deeply sampled blood TCRbeta repertoires from subjects exposed to, actively infected with, or recovered from COVID-19 were included in the dataset. The prospective study material was composed of cDNA or gDNA derived from T cells, B-cell-depleted T cells, or PBMCs. Sample metadata almost always included a de-identified subject ID, COVID-19 status, age in years and sex. Samples were obtained from the ongoing ImmuneRACE study (first 160 participants) and from about 1,300 subjects provided by 6 global collaborators. The repertoires were released in a freely available public database meant as a resource for research on the immune response to SARS-CoV-2.

Overall study outcomes, separate from this receptor: The quantity of clinical and demographic metadata differed by source and by participant and was supplied without curation.

This TCR was recovered from a man aged 25 to 40 who had recovered from COVID-19. Sequenced input: PBMCs or T cells enriched from blood (not recorded which). The chain was built from TRBV7-2 and TRBJ1-5; no D gene call is confident. The CDR3 reads as follows: CASSLTVTSNQPQHF. The nucleotide sequence is given as TGTGCCAGCAGCTTAACGGTAACCAGCAATCAGCCCCAGCATTTT. Supplemented by the reference TRBV7-2 and TRBJ1-5 proteins around the CDR3, the complete variable domain is GAGVSQSPSNKVTEKGKDVELRCDPISGHTALYWYRQSLGQGLEFLIYFQGNSAPDKSGLPSDRFSAERTGGSVSTLTIQRTQQEDSAVYLCASSLTVTSNQPQHFGDGTRLSIL.